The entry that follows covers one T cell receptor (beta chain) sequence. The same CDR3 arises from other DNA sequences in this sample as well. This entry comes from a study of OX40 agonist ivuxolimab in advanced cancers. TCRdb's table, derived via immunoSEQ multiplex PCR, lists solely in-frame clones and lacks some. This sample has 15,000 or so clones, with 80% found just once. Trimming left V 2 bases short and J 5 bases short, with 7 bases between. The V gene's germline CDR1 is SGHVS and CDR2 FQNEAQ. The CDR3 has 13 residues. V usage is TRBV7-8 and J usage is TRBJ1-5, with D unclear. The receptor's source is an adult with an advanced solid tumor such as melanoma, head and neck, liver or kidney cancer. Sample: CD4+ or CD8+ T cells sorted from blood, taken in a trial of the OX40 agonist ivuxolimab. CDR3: CASSLSGYQPQHF. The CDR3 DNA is TGTGCCAGCAGCTTATCCGGATATCAGCCCCAGCATTTT.